The rows below give T cell receptor beta chains drawn from one sample of a study of shared clonotypes between healthy human individuals. Libraries were prepared by immunoSEQ multiplex PCR; TCRdb keeps only in-frame clonotypes and omits some of them. The sample lists 2,100,000 or so clones; 90% to 96% were seen once. Sequencing used naive CD4+ T cells sorted from blood. Receptors originate from a man between 18 and 35 years old in good health. CDR3s include the opening cysteine and the closing phenylalanine or tryptophan. Each record gives: V gene, D gene, clone size, J gene, CDR3 protein, CDR3 DNA. A D gene is named only where the DNA matches it firmly. The listing skips clone size in some rows; elsewhere it reads once, few, many or a size class.

TRBV9	-	-	TRBJ2-1	CASSVAGPRVEQFF	TGTGCCAGCAGCGTAGCCGGACCTCGAGTTGAGCAGTTCTTC
TRBV6-6	TRBD2	-	TRBJ2-5	CASSYSGGGQTQYF	TGTGCCAGCAGTTACTCGGGCGGGGGGCAGACCCAGTACTTC
TRBV6-1	-	-	TRBJ1-5	CASSAGNQPQHF	TGTGCCAGCAGTGCGGGAAATCAGCCCCAGCATTTT
TRBV18	-	-	TRBJ1-6	CASSNEYNSPLHF	TGTGCCAGCTCAAATGAGTATAATTCACCCCTCCACTTT
TRBV18	-	-	TRBJ1-6	CASSSTGLGDSPLHF	TGTGCCAGCTCATCGACAGGCCTTGGAGATTCACCCCTCCACTTT
TRBV30	-	-	TRBJ1-5	CAWSLLGDQPQHF	TGTGCCTGGAGCCTACTAGGGGATCAGCCCCAGCATTTT
TRBV6-1	-	-	TRBJ1-6	CASNWAERPGSPLHF	TGTGCCAGCAATTGGGCCGAACGGCCGGGTTCACCCCTCCACTTT
TRBV14	-	-	TRBJ1-2	CASSPTPEVWDGYTF	TGTGCCAGCAGCCCAACTCCGGAGGTGTGGGATGGCTACACCTTC
TRBV4-3	-	-	TRBJ2-7	CASSRDLLYEQYF	TGCGCCAGCAGCCGGGACCTACTCTACGAGCAGTACTTC
TRBV4-1	-	-	TRBJ2-7	CASSQGAVTYEQYF	TGCGCCAGCAGCCAAGGGGCAGTAACCTACGAGCAGTACTTC
TRBV7-6	-	-	TRBJ1-3	CASSLAPTQTGNTIYF	TGTGCCAGCAGCTTAGCGCCCACACAAACTGGAAACACCATATATTTT
TRBV19	-	-	TRBJ2-1	CASSDPGRKNEQFF	TGTGCCAGTAGTGACCCGGGACGGAAGAATGAGCAGTTCTTC
TRBV19	TRBD1	-	TRBJ2-1	CASSMGTEISYNEQFF	TGTGCCAGTAGTATGGGGACAGAGATCTCCTACAATGAGCAGTTCTTC
TRBV10-3	-	-	TRBJ1-1	CAISAPQGTGTEAFF	TGTGCCATCAGTGCGCCCCAGGGTACTGGCACTGAAGCTTTCTTT
TRBV7-2	-	-	TRBJ1-1	CASSLAWNTEAFF	TGTGCCAGCAGCTTAGCGTGGAACACTGAAGCTTTCTTT
TRBV25-1	-	-	TRBJ1-1	CASTSNRGTEAFF	TGTGCCAGCACGTCAAATCGGGGAACTGAAGCTTTCTTT
TRBV7-9	-	once	TRBJ2-5	CATGGGETQYF	TGTGCCACCGGGGGAGGAGAGACCCAGTACTTC
TRBV9	TRBD2	-	TRBJ2-1	CASSGGLGSINNEQFF	TGTGCCAGCAGCGGTGGACTAGGTTCGATAAATAATGAGCAGTTCTTC
TRBV29-1	-	-	TRBJ2-3	CSVEPRPEDTQYF	TGCAGCGTTGAACCGAGGCCAGAGGATACGCAGTATTTT
TRBV11-3	TRBD2	-	TRBJ2-2	CASSPLGGANTGELFF	TGTGCCAGCAGCCCACTTGGGGGGGCGAACACCGGGGAGCTGTTTTTT
TRBV4-3	-	once	TRBJ2-2	CASSHAGGELFF	TGCGCCAGCAGCCATGCCGGCGGGGAGCTGTTTTTT
TRBV7-2	-	-	TRBJ1-2	CASSLQSGANYGYTF	TGTGCCAGCAGCTTACAGTCCGGGGCAAACTATGGCTACACCTTC
TRBV12-5	-	-	TRBJ2-6	CASGLIGANVLTF	TGTGCTAGTGGTTTGATTGGGGCCAACGTCCTGACTTTC
TRBV2	-	-	TRBJ2-2	CASSAEGQSNTGELFF	TGTGCCAGCAGTGCCGAGGGGCAGTCGAACACCGGGGAGCTGTTTTTT
TRBV7-8	-	-	TRBJ1-5	CASRSDYSNQPQHF	TGTGCCAGCAGGTCTGATTATAGCAATCAGCCCCAGCATTTT
TRBV7-9	-	-	TRBJ2-7	CASSLTGASYEQYF	TGTGCCAGCAGCTTAACAGGAGCCTCGTACGAGCAGTACTTC
TRBV7-2	-	-	TRBJ1-6	CASSVLGPVNSPLHF	TGTGCCAGCAGCGTGTTGGGACCGGTTAATTCACCCCTCCACTTT
TRBV7-2	TRBD2	-	TRBJ2-3	CASSRWTSGGAADTQYF	TGTGCCAGCAGCAGATGGACTAGCGGGGGGGCGGCAGATACGCAGTATTTT
TRBV11-2	TRBD1	-	TRBJ2-2	CASSLRGLDTGELFF	TGTGCCAGCAGCTTGAGGGGGCTGGACACCGGGGAGCTGTTTTTT
TRBV11-3	TRBD2	-	TRBJ2-1	CASSLAPGLAGEQFF	TGTGCCAGCAGCTTAGCCCCGGGACTAGCGGGAGAGCAGTTCTTC
TRBV15	-	-	TRBJ2-5	CATSRDPGNQETQYF	TGTGCCACCAGCAGAGATCCGGGGAACCAAGAGACCCAGTACTTC
TRBV2	-	-	TRBJ1-2	CASSVAAGLTNYGYTF	TGTGCCAGCAGTGTCGCGGCAGGCCTTACTAACTATGGCTACACCTTC
TRBV5-1	-	-	TRBJ2-1	CASSPLGGTHNEQFF	TGCGCCAGCAGCCCCCTGGGGGGTACACACAATGAGCAGTTCTTC
TRBV5-4	-	-	TRBJ1-3	CASSIDSKTKEYF	TGTGCCAGCAGCATCGACTCTAAGACTAAGGAATATTTT
TRBV7-9	-	-	TRBJ1-2	CASSKRSTGPSYGYTF	TGTGCCAGCAGCAAACGATCTACAGGGCCCTCCTATGGCTACACCTTC
TRBV10-3	-	-	TRBJ2-6	CAISESGTNSGANVLTF	TGTGCCATCAGTGAGTCAGGCACGAACTCTGGGGCCAACGTCCTGACTTTC
TRBV4-3	-	-	TRBJ2-3	CASSQERADTQYF	TGCGCCAGCAGCCAAGAGAGGGCTGATACGCAGTATTTT
TRBV10-2	TRBD1	-	TRBJ1-4	CASSDHGQGKDVEKLFF	TGCGCCAGCAGTGACCATGGACAGGGGAAAGATGTTGAAAAACTGTTTTTT
TRBV5-1	-	-	TRBJ1-2	CASSLGSQGYTF	TGCGCCAGCAGCTTGGGATCGCAGGGCTACACCTTC